This T cell receptor (beta chain) appears in the sequencing data of a study of T cells in Graves' hyperthyroidism and ophthalmopathy. RNA transcripts were the template for amplifying TCR beta CDR3 regions. First-round RT-PCR of the TCR CDR3 relied on the HTBI primer set. TCRdb processed the multiplex PCR reads anew with MiXCR; each CDR3 protein has one entry. Here the sample spans about 500,000 distinct CDR3 sequences, over 35% being singletons. Uncontrolled infection, other autoimmune disease, pregnancy or lactation disqualified patients from enrolment. Diagnostic assessment was based on clinical symptoms, serum thyroxine and TRAb, thyroid ultrasound and orbital computed tomography. Trimming stripped 7 bases from V and 6 bases from J, with 13 bases between. The length of the CDR3 is 13 residues. Regarding the study as a whole: Among thyroid clonotypes expanded above 0.001, most also appeared in blood. Ophthalmopathy stood apart from stable hyperthyroidism in a 13 V-J model.

This clonotype occurred once. What it recognizes is unknown. The rearrangement links TRBV12-3 or TRBV12-4 to TRBJ1-5; tentative D call: TRBD1 (6 bases). This sequence was found in an adult woman with Graves' disease, either hyperthyroidism or ophthalmopathy (not recorded which). Material: peripheral blood or thyroid tissue (not recorded which). DNA of the CDR3: TGTGCCAGCACGACAGGCCGGGTTCAGCCCCAGCATTTT. Protein: CASTTGRVQPQHF.